This TCR beta chain stems from a study of radiotherapy plus CTLA-4 blockade in lung cancer. Study results and limitations: Together with interferon-beta, which increased in serum after radiation, early dynamic changes in blood T cell clones were reportedly the best predictors of response.

This clone was seen a handful of times. Antigen unknown. The CDR3 covers 21 residues. Germline V gene data show CDR1 as MDHEN and CDR2 as SYDVKM. V lost 2 bases to trimming and J lost 2 bases; unmatched junction nucleotides: 19. The table came from immunoSEQ multiplex PCR; TCRdb's copy has only in-frame clones and leaves some out. The sample gives approximately 95,000 clones, 82% of which show up once; under 4% is in the top ten. Specimen: peripheral blood, collected from a patient treated with radiotherapy plus ipilimumab. This TCR derives from a human donor with non-small cell lung cancer who had a partial response to radiotherapy plus ipilimumab. The J gene is TRBJ1-5, the V gene TRBV28; 9 nucleotides match TRBD1. The CDR3 DNA is TGTGCCAGCAGTTTAAGTTTTCTTTGGGGACAGGGTCGGGGTGGCAATCAGCCCCAGCATTTT. Residues: CASSLSFLWGQGRGGNQPQHF. The full variable domain, its missing parts supplied by reference TRBV28 and TRBJ1-5, is DVKVTQSSRYLVKRTGEKVFLECVQDMDHENMFWYRQDPGLGLRLIYFSYDVKMKEKGDIPEGYSVSREKKERFSLILESASTNQTSMYLCASSLSFLWGQGRGGNQPQHFGDGTRLSIL.